Presented here are 20 T cell receptor beta chains from one specimen sequenced in a study of T cell responses to AZD1222 COVID-19 vaccine. Profiled with immunoSEQ multiplex PCR; TCRdb holds only in-frame clones, not every one. The data show approximately 190,000 clones, about nine tenths seen once. This specimen was peripheral blood, taken on day 0 of AZD1222 vaccination. The receptor source for this set is an adult in good health.

The CDR3 loop is CSVVTAGGAYGYTF. The CDR3, as DNA: TGCAGCGTTGTGACGGCAGGGGGCGCCTATGGCTACACCTTC. The gene calls are TRBV29-1 and TRBJ1-2; TRBD1 matches at 8 bases. The CDR3 runs to 14 residues. The germline V gene has CDR1 SQVTM and CDR2 ANQGSEA. The J segment lost 4 bases and the V segment lost 4 bases, leaving 8 bases of the junction unmatched. The full variable domain, in which reference TRBV29-1 and TRBJ1-2 provide the parts outside the CDR3, is SAVISQKPSRDICQRGTSLTIQCQVDSQVTMMFWYRQQPGQSLTLIATANQGSEATYESGFVIDKFPISRPNLTFSTLTVSNMSPEDSSIYLCSVVTAGGAYGYTFGSGTRLTVV.

DNA for the CDR3: TGTGCCAGCAGTCCCCCACTAGCGGAAGAGACCCAGTACTTC. Protein: CASSPPLAEETQYF. The chain combines TRBV28 with TRBJ2-5; TRBD2 matches 8 bases. Losses at the gene ends were 5 bases for V and 3 bases for J; bases not matched to a gene: 5. This CDR3 has 14 residues. Germline loops: CDR1 MDHEN, CDR2 SYDVKM.

The J gene is TRBJ1-6, the V gene TRBV2; 7 nucleotides align to TRBD1. Germline assignment: CDR1 SNHLY and CDR2 FYNNEI. Unmatched junction bases numbered 3, after V lost 1 base and J lost 3 bases. This CDR3 region has 16 residues. The CDR3 nucleotides are TGTGCCAGCAGTGAAGTGGGACAGCTCTATAATTCACCCCTCCACTTT. Protein sequence: CASSEVGQLYNSPLHF.

This rearrangement joins TRBV4-2 to TRBJ1-6; D is unclear. CDR3 length equals 15 residues. Trimming took off 0 bases at V and 7 bases at J, with 10 bases between the two ends. Germline assignment: CDR1 LGHNA and CDR2 YNFKEQ. CDR3 DNA: TGTGCCAGCAGCCAAGATGAGGGCAGGAATTCACCCCTCCACTTT. It yields the protein CASSQDEGRNSPLHF.

The V call is TRBV14, the J call TRBJ1-1; D gene ambiguous. V was pared by 4 bases and J by 1 base, with 10 bases between. This CDR3 has 14 amino acids. CDR1 is SGHDN, CDR2 FVKESK, per germline. Here the CDR3 reads CASSPRIANTEAFF. The CDR3 nucleotides are TGTGCCAGCAGCCCCAGGATTGCGAACACTGAAGCTTTCTTT.

This clone came up once. The chain combines TRBV2 with TRBJ1-6; D unresolved. The CDR3 is 16 residues long. Looked up from germline, CDR1 is SNHLY and CDR2 is FYNNEI. The V end lost 1 base, the J end lost 14 bases, and 21 bases lay between the germline ends. The chain's CDR3 is CASSEDFRTEFSTLHF. The CDR3 nucleotides are TGTGCCAGCAGTGAAGATTTTAGGACGGAATTTAGTACCCTCCACTTT.

This chain uses TRBV5-5 with TRBJ1-4, with D possibly being TRBD1 (5 bases). CDR3 length: 16 amino acids. V was cut by 0 bases and J by 5 bases, with 14 bases left in between. Germline V gives CDR1 SGHKS, CDR2 YYEKEE (reference sequence). CDR3 nucleotide sequence: TGTGCCAGCAGCTTGGCCGTCGGGGGAATAAATGAAAAACTGTTTTTT. This sequence encodes CASSLAVGGINEKLFF.

Only a few counts were recorded for this clone. This chain connects TRBV7-8 to TRBJ2-7; D assignment may be TRBD1 or TRBD2 (5 bases each). The germline V and J ends were trimmed by 4 bases and 7 bases, with 17 bases remaining between them. This CDR3 is built from 14 residues. Germline CDR1 reads SGHVS; CDR2 reads FQNEAQ. The CDR3 sequence: CASSYGTTVREQYF. CDR3 in DNA: TGTGCCAGCAGCTACGGGACGACGGTGCGGGAGCAGTACTTC.

This clone occurred a few times. The genes are TRBV5-4 and TRBJ1-6; 8 bases map to TRBD1. Germline CDR1 SGHNT, CDR2 YYREEE (reference sequence). The CDR3 is 15 amino acids. V lost 0 bases and J lost 9; bases outside the gene matches: 5. Here the CDR3 DNA reads TGTGCCAGCAGCTTGGCCCAGGGGGCGGGTTCACCCCTCCACTTT. Protein product: CASSLAQGAGSPLHF.

Only a few counts were recorded for this clone. The chain carries TRBV29-1 and TRBJ1-1; 8 bases match TRBD1. Germline V gene data show CDR1 as SQVTM and CDR2 as ANQGSEA. The junction had 7 bases not matched to a gene; V was cut back by 2 bases and J by 2 bases. CDR3 length: 15 residues. The CDR3 DNA sequence: TGCAGCGTTGAACTGGGACAGGCAGCAAACACTGAAGCTTTCTTT. Its protein is CSVELGQAANTEAFF.

This rearrangement joins TRBV14 to TRBJ2-7; possible D gene TRBD1, 5 bases. Trimming removed 2 bases from V and 3 bases from J, with 14 bases in between. The length of the CDR3 is 15 residues. Germline CDR1 SGHDN, CDR2 FVKESK. The chain's CDR3 is CASSQPQGFFYEQYF. In nucleotides, the CDR3 is TGTGCCAGCAGCCAACCTCAGGGTTTTTTCTACGAGCAGTACTTC. Filled out from reference TRBV14 and TRBJ2-7, the complete variable domain reads EAGVTQFPSHSVIEKGQTVTLRCDPISGHDNLYWYRRVMGKEIKFLLHFVKESKQDESGMPNNRFLAERTGGTYSTLKVQPAELEDSGVYFCASSQPQGFFYEQYFGPGTRLTVT.

This clone was picked up one time. The chain has TRBV24-1 and TRBJ2-1; TRBD2 aligns across 7 bases. Unmatched junction bases numbered 8, after V lost 0 bases and J lost 10 bases. The CDR3 spans 15 residues. CDR1 and CDR2 from the germline V gene are KGHDR and SFDVKD. CDR3 loop: CATSDLPGGNEEQFF. The CDR3 DNA reads TGTGCCACCAGTGATTTGCCCGGGGGGAATGAAGAGCAGTTCTTC.

This clone has just a few counts. The chain joins TRBV7-9 to TRBJ2-1; TRBD2 aligns across 9 bases. In germline, CDR1 is SEHNR, CDR2 FQNEAQ (reference sequence). The trim removed 0 bases at V and 4 bases at J, leaving 4 bases unmatched. CDR3 length: 16 amino acids. The CDR3 protein is CASSLALAGVYNEQFF. CDR3 DNA: TGTGCCAGCAGCTTAGCCTTAGCGGGGGTTTACAATGAGCAGTTCTTC.

The gene calls are TRBV19 and TRBJ1-1; a possible D gene is TRBD1 (6 bases). V lost 7 bases and J 1 base, leaving 10 bases between the germline ends. The CDR3 covers 13 residues. The germline CDR1 and CDR2 sequences are LNHDA and SQIVND (reference sequence). The CDR3 nucleotides are TGTGCCAGTACCCCGACAGGGAACACTGAAGCTTTCTTT. Protein product: CASTPTGNTEAFF.

The chain couples TRBV19 to TRBJ2-2, with a weak D call TRBD1 (6 bases). The V gene lost 2 bases and the J gene lost 5 bases, with 18 bases spanning the gap. The CDR3 totals 17 residues. Germline CDR1 is LNHDA and CDR2 is SQIVND (reference sequence). The CDR3 nucleotides are TGTGCCAGTAGTATACCCCCACAGGGCATCGGAACCGGGGAGCTGTTTTTT. This encodes CASSIPPQGIGTGELFF.

The CDR3 loop reads CASSLYQPQHF. The CDR3 nucleotides are TGTGCCAGCAGTTTGTATCAGCCCCAGCATTTT. The genes are TRBV12-3 or TRBV12-4 and TRBJ1-5; no definite D call. V was pared by 3 bases and J by 5 bases, with 2 bases between. This CDR3 is built from 11 residues.

V usage is TRBV11-3 and J usage is TRBJ2-3; 14 bases line up with TRBD2. Germline assignment: CDR1 SGHNT and CDR2 YENEEA. J was trimmed by 5 bases and V by 5 bases; bases with no gene match: 9. The CDR3 has 17 amino acids. CDR3 protein: CASSPPTSGGAKDTQYF. As DNA, the CDR3 is TGTGCCAGCAGCCCACCGACTAGCGGGGGGGCCAAAGATACGCAGTATTTT.

This chain joins TRBV19 and TRBJ2-2, with TRBD2 matching 9 bases. The length of the CDR3 is 16 residues. Germline V gene lookup returns CDR1 LNHDA and CDR2 SQIVND (reference sequence). Trimming took 1 base from V and 7 from J; bases not matched to a gene: 7. This CDR3 reads CASSIVGGGAFGELFF. CDR3 in DNA: TGTGCCAGTAGTATAGTTGGCGGGGGGGCGTTCGGGGAGCTGTTTTTT.

The chain carries TRBV10-3 and TRBJ1-3; 8 bases are shared with TRBD1. Germline trimming cut 6 bases from V and 2 bases from J; bases unmatched to any gene: 12. The CDR3 is 17 residues long. From germline, CDR1 is ENHRY and CDR2 SYGVKD. The CDR3 is CAISEQPQGAPGNTIYF. CDR3 sequence (DNA): TGTGCCATCAGCGAACAACCTCAGGGGGCCCCTGGAAACACCATATATTTT.

This sequence joins TRBV6-2 or TRBV6-3 and TRBJ2-7; D not resolved. Deletions cut 0 bases from V and 2 bases from J, with 8 bases between. The CDR3 length is 14 residues. Germline-derived CDR1 and CDR2 are MNHEY and SVGEGT. CDR3 in DNA: TGTGCCAGCAGTTACTCGGGCACAGCCTACGAGCAGTACTTC. It specifies CASSYSGTAYEQYF.